This T cell receptor beta chain was sequenced during a study of blood T cell repertoires in COVID-19. Looking at the study overall: The analysed material was cDNA or gDNA that came from T cells, B-cell-depleted T cells, or PBMCs.

This clone was detected only a few times. V lost 0 bases and J lost 3, with 11 bases in between. CDR1 is KGHSH, CDR2 LQKENI, per germline. The CDR3 consists of 15 residues. Original analysis: Cell counts per sample came from amplifying reference gene primers. Sequenced by immunoSEQ multiplex PCR; TCRdb stores in-frame clones only, minus some. For V, J and clone size, that table is used; D and trimming come from the DNA. The sample lists around 300,000 clones; around nine tenths were seen once. The sequence came from a woman aged 40 to 50 who had recovered from COVID-19. The sample comprised peripheral blood. The chain uses TRBV18 and TRBJ1-1, with D possibly TRBD1 on 5 matching bases. In nucleotides, the CDR3 is TGTGCCAGCTCACCACCGGGACTCGGGGACACTGAAGCTTTCTTT. Protein product: CASSPPGLGDTEAFF.